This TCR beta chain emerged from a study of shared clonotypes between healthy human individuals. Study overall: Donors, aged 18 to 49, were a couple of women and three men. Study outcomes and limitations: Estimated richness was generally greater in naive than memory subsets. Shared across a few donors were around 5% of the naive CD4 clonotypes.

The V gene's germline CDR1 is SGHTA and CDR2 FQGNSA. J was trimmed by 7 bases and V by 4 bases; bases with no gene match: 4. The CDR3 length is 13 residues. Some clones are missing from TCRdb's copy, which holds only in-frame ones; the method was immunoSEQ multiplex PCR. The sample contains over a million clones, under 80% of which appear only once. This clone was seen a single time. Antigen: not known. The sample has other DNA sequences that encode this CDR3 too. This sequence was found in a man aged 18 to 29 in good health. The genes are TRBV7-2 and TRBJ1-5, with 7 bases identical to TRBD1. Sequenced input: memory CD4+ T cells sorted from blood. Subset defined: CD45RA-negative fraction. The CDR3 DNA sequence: TGTGCCAGCAGCTACAGGGGTGGACAGCCCCAGCATTTT. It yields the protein CASSYRGGQPQHF.